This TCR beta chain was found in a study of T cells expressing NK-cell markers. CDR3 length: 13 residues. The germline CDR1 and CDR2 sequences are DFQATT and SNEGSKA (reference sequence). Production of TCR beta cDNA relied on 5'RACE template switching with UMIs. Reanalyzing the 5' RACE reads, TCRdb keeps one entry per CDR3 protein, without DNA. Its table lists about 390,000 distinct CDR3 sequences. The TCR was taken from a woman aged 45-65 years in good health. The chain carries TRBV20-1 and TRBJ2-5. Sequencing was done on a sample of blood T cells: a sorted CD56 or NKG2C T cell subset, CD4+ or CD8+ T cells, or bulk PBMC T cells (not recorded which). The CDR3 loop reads CSARERNRETQYF.